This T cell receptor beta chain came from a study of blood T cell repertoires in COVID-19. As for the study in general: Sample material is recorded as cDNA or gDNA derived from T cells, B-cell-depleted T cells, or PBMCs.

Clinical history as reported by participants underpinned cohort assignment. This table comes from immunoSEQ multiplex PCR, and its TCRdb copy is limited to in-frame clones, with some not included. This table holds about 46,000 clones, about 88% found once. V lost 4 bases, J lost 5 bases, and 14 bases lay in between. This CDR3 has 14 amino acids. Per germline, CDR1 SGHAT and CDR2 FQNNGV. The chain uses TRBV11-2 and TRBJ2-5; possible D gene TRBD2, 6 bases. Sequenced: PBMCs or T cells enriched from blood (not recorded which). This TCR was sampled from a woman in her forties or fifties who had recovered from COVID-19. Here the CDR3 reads CASSYVAGRETQYF. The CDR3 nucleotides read TGTGCCAGCAGCTACGTCGCGGGGCGGGAGACCCAGTACTTC.